Listed below are T cell receptor beta chains from one sample, sequenced in a study of T-cell reconstitution after alpha-beta-depleted transplantation in children. In TCRdb, the PCR reads were re-called with MiXCR into one record per CDR3 protein. This table holds hundreds of thousands of distinct CDR3 sequences, about an eighth found once. The specimen was PBMCs from the stem cell graft donor, collected from the stem cell graft. The source of these receptors is a human donor who donated a stem cell graft to a child with combined immunodeficiency. The CDR3 runs from the conserved cysteine through the conserved F or W. D genes are given only for firm matches. Not every row has a clone size; where given, it reads once, few, many or a size class.

size	V	J	D	DNA	CDR3
-	TRBV27	TRBJ2-7	-	TGTGCCAGCAGTTTTGCGGGGGCTGGCGAGCAGTACTTC	CASSFAGAGEQYF
-	TRBV6-2/TRBV6-3	TRBJ1-5	-	TGTGCCAGCAGTAACGACAGAGCCCGGCAGCCCCAGCATTTT	CASSNDRARQPQHF
-	TRBV7-9	TRBJ2-7	-	TGTGCCAGCAGCTTAGCTACCGGATTGAGCTCCTACGAGCAGTACTTC	CASSLATGLSSYEQYF
many	TRBV29-1	TRBJ2-1	TRBD2	TGCAGCGTCGGGACTAGCTACAATGAGCAGTTCTTC	CSVGTSYNEQFF
many	TRBV7-9	TRBJ1-3	-	TGTGCCAGCACCTCCGGGCAGGGCCGAAACACCATATATTTT	CASTSGQGRNTIYF
-	TRBV27	TRBJ2-3	TRBD2	TGTGCCAGCAGTTTAAGGTCTAGCGGGAGGACAGATACGCAGTATTTT	CASSLRSSGRTDTQYF
few	TRBV12-3/TRBV12-4	TRBJ1-5	-	TGTGCCAGCAGTTTGATAGGGAGTCAGCCCCAGCATTTT	CASSLIGSQPQHF
many	TRBV20-1	TRBJ2-1	TRBD2	TGCAGTGCCCAGACGGGAGGTGAACAGTTCTTC	CSAQTGGEQFF
few	TRBV29-1	TRBJ2-3	-	TGCAGCGTCCAACAGGGGGGGACAGATACGCAGTATTTT	CSVQQGGTDTQYF
many	TRBV5-1	TRBJ2-2	TRBD1	TGCGCCAGCAGCTTTGAAAGACAGGGTGTCGGGGAGCTGTTTTTT	CASSFERQGVGELFF
-	TRBV7-3	TRBJ2-1	-	TGTGCCAGCAGCTTAGGGCTTGAGGCGGGGCGGAATGAGCAGTTCTTC	CASSLGLEAGRNEQFF
-	TRBV29-1	TRBJ2-1	TRBD2	TGCAGCGCTGGGAGGGGTGGGGCCTACAATGAGCAGTTCTTC	CSAGRGGAYNEQFF
many	TRBV29-1	TRBJ2-3	-	TGCAGCGTTGTGACTACCCACACAGATACGCAGTATTTT	CSVVTTHTDTQYF
few	TRBV14	TRBJ2-7	-	TGTGCCAGCAGCCAAGTTGGCCCCAGCTCCTACGAGCAGTACTTC	CASSQVGPSSYEQYF
few	TRBV6-5	TRBJ2-6	-	TGTGCCAGCAGTTACTCGGCCAGCTCTGGGGCCAACGTCCTGACTTTC	CASSYSASSGANVLTF
few	TRBV7-9	TRBJ1-3	-	TGTGCCAGCAGCTTCCCGGTTGGAAACACCATATATTTT	CASSFPVGNTIYF
many	TRBV10-3	TRBJ2-1	TRBD2	TGTGCCATCAGTGAGTTTGGAGCGGGAGGGTACAATGAGCAGTTCTTC	CAISEFGAGGYNEQFF
-	TRBV6-5	TRBJ2-3	-	TGTGCCAGCGGGGGCAGTGAAGCAGATACGCAGTATTTT	CASGGSEADTQYF
many	TRBV21-1	TRBJ2-7	-	TGTGCCAGCAGCTTCACCACCAATCCCGGGACTTGCCCCTACGAGCAGTACTTC	CASSFTTNPGTCPYEQYF
-	TRBV7-2	TRBJ2-5	-	TGTGCCAGCAGCCCCGTGGGGGGGCGCGGAGAGACCCAGTACTTC	CASSPVGGRGETQYF
-	TRBV27	TRBJ1-1	-	TGTGCCAGCAGTTTATGGCAGGGCTCGAACACTGAAGCTTTCTTT	CASSLWQGSNTEAFF
many	TRBV11-2	TRBJ1-5	-	TGTGCCAGCAGCTCTCAAGGGGGGCTTGGACAGCCCCAGCATTTT	CASSSQGGLGQPQHF
-	TRBV20-1	TRBJ2-4	TRBD1	TGCAGTGCCCCCACACAGGGGTACATTCAGTACTTC	CSAPTQGYIQYF
many	TRBV20-1	TRBJ2-3	-	TGCAGTGCGGGGAGTGGGAGCGGTCATGGAGATACGCAGTATTTT	CSAGSGSGHGDTQYF
-	TRBV5-1	TRBJ2-3	-	TGCGCCAGCAGCACCGGACCCCACCGCGAGCAGTATTTT	CASSTGPHREQYF
many	TRBV7-2	TRBJ1-5	-	TGTGCCAGCAGCTTGACAGATAGCAATCAGCCCCAGCATTTT	CASSLTDSNQPQHF
-	TRBV20-1	TRBJ2-7	TRBD2	TGCAGTGCTAGAGATCTGGGGGAGGGCCCCTACGAGCAGTACTTC	CSARDLGEGPYEQYF
-	TRBV10-3	TRBJ2-7	TRBD2	TGTGCCATCAGTGAGGGTAGCGGGGAGAGCTCCTACGAGCAGTACTTC	CAISEGSGESSYEQYF
many	TRBV6-4	TRBJ2-1	TRBD2	TGTGCCAGCAGAAGACTAGCGGGAGGATACAATGAGCAGTTCTTC	CASRRLAGGYNEQFF
many	TRBV4-3	TRBJ2-3	-	TGCGCCAGCAGCCAAGATTTGCAGGGGATAGTTACGCAGTATTTT	CASSQDLQGIVTQYF
few	TRBV21-1	TRBJ2-7	-	TGTGCCAGCAGCAAACCCCTTCGAAAGGGAGGCTACGAGCAGTACTTC	CASSKPLRKGGYEQYF
once	TRBV6-1	TRBJ2-2	-	TGTGCCAGCACCTACCGCGGATTAGGGTCCGGGGCAACCGGGGAGCTGTTTTTT	CASTYRGLGSGATGELFF
many	TRBV12-3/TRBV12-4	TRBJ2-5	-	TGTGCCAGCAGTTTCGAGGTAGAGACCCAGTACTTC	CASSFEVETQYF
-	TRBV6-2/TRBV6-3	TRBJ1-5	-	TGTGCCAGCAGTTACTCGAATTTTGGGGGGCTCGGGTATCAGCCCCAGCATTTT	CASSYSNFGGLGYQPQHF
many	TRBV12-3/TRBV12-4	TRBJ1-2	-	TGTGCCAGCAGTTTCTCCGGACCTAACTATGGCTACACCTTC	CASSFSGPNYGYTF
few	TRBV12-3/TRBV12-4	TRBJ1-2	TRBD1	TGTGCCAGCAGTCCGGGACAGGCATCCTTCTATCGCTACACCTTC	CASSPGQASFYRYTF
-	TRBV9	TRBJ2-3	TRBD2	TGTGCCAGCAGCGCGGGAGGGCCGGAGGATACGCAGTATTTT	CASSAGGPEDTQYF
many	TRBV20-1	TRBJ2-7	TRBD1	TGCAGTGCTAGAGACTTCCCATCCGGGACAGGAGAATCCTACGAGCAGTACTTC	CSARDFPSGTGESYEQYF
-	TRBV7-9	TRBJ1-5	-	TGTGCCAGCAGCTTTTTTAATAGCAATCAGCCCCAGCATTTT	CASSFFNSNQPQHF
many	TRBV12-3/TRBV12-4	TRBJ2-1	-	TGTGCCAGCAGCCCCTTAGGGTGGGGCTCCTACAATGAGCAGTTCTTC	CASSPLGWGSYNEQFF
many	TRBV5-1	TRBJ2-1	TRBD2	TGCGCCAGCAGCTTGTCCCTAGCGGGAGCCGGTGATGAGCAGTTCTTC	CASSLSLAGAGDEQFF
many	TRBV6-5	TRBJ2-3	TRBD2	TGTGCCAGCAGGGGGACTAGCGGGGGGGCAAAAGATACGCAGTATTTT	CASRGTSGGAKDTQYF
many	TRBV29-1	TRBJ2-3	-	TGCAGCGTTGAGGGGGGGAGAGGACAGTACACAGATACGCAGTATTTT	CSVEGGRGQYTDTQYF
-	TRBV15	TRBJ2-6	-	TGTGCCACCAGCAGAGACACGGCCAACGTCCTGACTTTC	CATSRDTANVLTF
many	TRBV12-3/TRBV12-4	TRBJ2-7	-	TGTGCCAGCAGTTTAGGCCGGCCATCCTACGAGCAGTACTTC	CASSLGRPSYEQYF
few	TRBV6-6	TRBJ2-7	-	TGTGCCAGCAGTTGGGGAGACGCCTACGAGCAGTACTTC	CASSWGDAYEQYF
many	TRBV12-3/TRBV12-4	TRBJ2-1	-	TGTGCCAGCAGTTTTAGTCAGGGCTCCTACAATGAGCAGTTCTTC	CASSFSQGSYNEQFF
many	TRBV15	TRBJ1-2	-	TGTGCCACCAGCAGAGTGAGCCTCTATGGCTACACCTTC	CATSRVSLYGYTF
-	TRBV15	TRBJ2-3	-	TGTGCCACCAGCAGGGGCGGGACCCTGACGGATACGCAGTATTTT	CATSRGGTLTDTQYF
few	TRBV20-1	TRBJ2-3	TRBD2	TGCAGTGCTAGAGGGCCGGTGAAGCGGGAGGGGAGCACAGATACGCAGTATTTT	CSARGPVKREGSTDTQYF
few	TRBV12-3/TRBV12-4	TRBJ2-4	TRBD1	TGTGCCAGCAGCAGGGGACAGGGTTTGAACATTCAGTACTTC	CASSRGQGLNIQYF
-	TRBV6-1	TRBJ2-5	-	TGTGCCAGCAGTCCCCTCACGGGGGTCCAAGAGACCCAGTACTTC	CASSPLTGVQETQYF